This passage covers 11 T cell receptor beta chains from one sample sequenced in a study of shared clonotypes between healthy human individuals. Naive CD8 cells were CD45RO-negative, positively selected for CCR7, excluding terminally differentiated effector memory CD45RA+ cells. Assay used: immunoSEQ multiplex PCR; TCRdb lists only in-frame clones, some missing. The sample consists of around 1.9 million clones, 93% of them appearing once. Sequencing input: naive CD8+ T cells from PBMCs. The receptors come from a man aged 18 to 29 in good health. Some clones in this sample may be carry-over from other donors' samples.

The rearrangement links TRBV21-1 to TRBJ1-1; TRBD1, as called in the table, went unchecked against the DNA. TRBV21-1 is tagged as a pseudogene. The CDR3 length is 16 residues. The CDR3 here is CASSNPDRGRSTEAFF. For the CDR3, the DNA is TGTGCCAGCAGCAACCCGGACAGGGGGCGAAGCACTGAAGCTTTCTTT.

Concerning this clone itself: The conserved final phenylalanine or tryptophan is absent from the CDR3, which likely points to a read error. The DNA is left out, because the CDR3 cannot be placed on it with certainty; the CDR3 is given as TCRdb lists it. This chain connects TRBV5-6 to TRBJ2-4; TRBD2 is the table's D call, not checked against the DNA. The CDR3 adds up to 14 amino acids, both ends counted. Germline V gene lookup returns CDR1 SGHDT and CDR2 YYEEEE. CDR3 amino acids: CASSLGASGRAQFG.

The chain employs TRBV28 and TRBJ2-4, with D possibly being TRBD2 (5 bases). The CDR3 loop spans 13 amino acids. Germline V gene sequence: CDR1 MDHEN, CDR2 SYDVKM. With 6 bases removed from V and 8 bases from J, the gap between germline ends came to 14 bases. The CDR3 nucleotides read TGTGCCAGCAGAGAGGGTCCGTCCCACATTCAGTACTTC. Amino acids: CASREGPSHIQYF.

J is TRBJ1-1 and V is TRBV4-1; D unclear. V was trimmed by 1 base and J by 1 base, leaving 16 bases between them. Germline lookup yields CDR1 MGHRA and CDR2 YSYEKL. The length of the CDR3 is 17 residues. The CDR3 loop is CASSQGFPQLGNTEAFF. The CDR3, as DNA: TGCGCCAGCAGCCAAGGGTTTCCACAGCTCGGGAACACTGAAGCTTTCTTT.

The CDR3 bases are TGTGCCAGCAGCGTGGGACAGGGCAATGAAAAACTGTTTTTT. Its protein product is CASSVGQGNEKLFF. The chain employs TRBV13 and TRBJ1-4; TRBD1 matches at 9 bases. V lost 5 bases and J lost 5; bases outside the gene matches: 3. The CDR3 extends over 14 amino acids. The V gene's germline CDR1 is PRHDT and CDR2 FYEKMQ (reference sequence).

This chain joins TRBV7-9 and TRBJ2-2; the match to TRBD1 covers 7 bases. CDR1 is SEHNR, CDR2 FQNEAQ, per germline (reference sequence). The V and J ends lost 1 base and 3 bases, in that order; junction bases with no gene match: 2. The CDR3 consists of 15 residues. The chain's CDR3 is CASSLVQGDTGELFF. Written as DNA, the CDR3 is TGTGCCAGCAGCTTAGTCCAGGGGGACACCGGGGAGCTGTTTTTT.

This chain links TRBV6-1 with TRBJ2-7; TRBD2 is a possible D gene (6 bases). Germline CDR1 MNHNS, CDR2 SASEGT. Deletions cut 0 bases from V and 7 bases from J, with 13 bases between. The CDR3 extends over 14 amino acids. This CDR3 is CASSEAGGPWEQYF. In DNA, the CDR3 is TGTGCCAGCAGTGAAGCCGGGGGACCATGGGAGCAGTACTTC.

CDR3 amino acids: CSGRTSGTHEQYF. Written as DNA, the CDR3 is TGCAGCGGGAGGACTAGCGGGACCCACGAGCAGTACTTC. The V gene is TRBV29-1, the J gene TRBJ2-7; 12 bases agree with TRBD2. Germline V gene sequence: CDR1 SQVTM, CDR2 ANQGSEA. The V and J ends lost 7 bases and 5 bases, in that order; junction bases with no gene match: 6. This CDR3 region has 13 residues.

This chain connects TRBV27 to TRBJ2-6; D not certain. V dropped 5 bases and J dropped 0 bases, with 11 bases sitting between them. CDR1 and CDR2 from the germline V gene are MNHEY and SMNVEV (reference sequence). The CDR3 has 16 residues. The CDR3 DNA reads TGTGCCAGCAGTCCCCTCACCAGCTCTGGGGCCAACGTCCTGACTTTC. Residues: CASSPLTSSGANVLTF.

CDR3 sequence (DNA): TGCGCCAGCAGCCCCCGAGGGACGGCGGTTTCCTACGAGCAGTACTTC. Residues: CASSPRGTAVSYEQYF. This chain connects TRBV5-1 to TRBJ2-7, with D perhaps assigned TRBD1 or TRBD2 (5 bases each). Germline V CDR1 and CDR2: SGHRS, YFSETQ. Trimming shortened V by 4 bases and J by 1 base, and 18 bases separated the two germline ends. CDR3 size: 16 residues.

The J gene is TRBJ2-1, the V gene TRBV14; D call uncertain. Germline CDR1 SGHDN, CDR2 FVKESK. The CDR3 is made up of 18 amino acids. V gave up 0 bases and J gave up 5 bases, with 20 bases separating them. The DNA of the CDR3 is TGTGCCAGCAGCCAAGAGTTTCTGAGCGCGTTTAGCCACAATGAGCAGTTCTTC. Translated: CASSQEFLSAFSHNEQFF.